This T cell receptor beta chain was recovered during a study of blood T cell repertoires in COVID-19. Whole-study context: From the United States, Italy and Spain came samples of acute and convalescent COVID-19. The analysed material was cDNA or gDNA that came from T cells, B-cell-depleted T cells, or PBMCs.

As processed by the authors: Reference gene primer amplification yielded estimated nucleated cell counts. Profiling relied on immunoSEQ multiplex PCR, and the TCRdb table lists in-frame clones only, not all of them. Clonal size and the V and J genes are those of that table, whereas D and trimming came from the DNA. The data contain around 170,000 clones, roughly 70% of them singletons. Germline CDR1 reads GTSNPN; CDR2 reads SVGIG (reference sequence). The CDR3 is 14 amino acids. V lost 5 bases, J lost 2 bases, and 5 bases stayed unmatched. This clonotype originated in a woman of 80 years or more with acute or convalescent COVID-19. The sequenced sample was peripheral blood. This rearrangement joins TRBV30 to TRBJ2-3, with TRBD2 identical over 9 bases. DNA for the CDR3: TGTGCCTGGGAAATAGCGGGAGTCACAGATACGCAGTATTTT. Translated: CAWEIAGVTDTQYF.